The 17 T cell receptor beta chains listed next were all sequenced from one sample in a study of memory CD4+ T cells and cytomegalovirus serostatus. The sort gate was single viable CD3+CD4+CD8-CD45RO+ cells for memory CD4+ T cells. Clones were sequenced by immunoSEQ multiplex PCR, and TCRdb holds only the in-frame ones, with some missing. This sample carries some 58,000 clones, over 60% of them seen once, and the ten largest clones take about 1%. Sequences were obtained from memory CD4+ T cells from blood. The receptors shown here come from an adult in good health and CMV-seronegative.

This clone was counted a few times. The CDR3 spells CASSLGEGAYEKLFF. The CDR3 nucleotides are TGCGCCAGCAGCTTGGGTGAGGGGGCTTATGAAAAACTGTTTTTT. The V and J genes are TRBV5-1 and TRBJ1-4; 7 bases map to TRBD1. CDR1 is SGHRS, CDR2 YFSETQ, per germline. V lost 0 bases and J lost 6; bases outside the gene matches: 5. The CDR3 is 15 residues long.

The J gene is TRBJ2-5, the V gene TRBV7-2; 11 bases fit TRBD2. The CDR3 loop spans 15 amino acids. V was clipped by 6 bases and J by 3 bases; unmatched bases: 6. CDR1 and CDR2 (germline): SGHTA, FQGNSA. For the CDR3, the DNA is TGTGCCAGCAGACGTAGCGGGAGGGGAGAAGAGACCCAGTACTTC. This sequence encodes CASRRSGRGEETQYF.

This clone showed up just once. V is TRBV18 and J is TRBJ2-1, with D perhaps TRBD1 (5 bases). The CDR3 contains 15 residues. V lost 3 bases, J lost 8 bases, and 17 bases lay in between. Germline V gives CDR1 KGHSH, CDR2 LQKENI. CDR3 nucleotides: TGTGCCAGCTCACCGCAGGGTACCGCGCGTGATGAGCAGTTCTTC. Protein: CASSPQGTARDEQFF. The full variable domain, its missing parts supplied by reference TRBV18 and TRBJ2-1, is NAGVMQNPRHLVRRRGQEARLRCSPMKGHSHVYWYRQLPEEGLKFMVYLQKENIIDESGMPKERFSAEFPKEGPSILRIQQVVRGDSAAYFCASSPQGTARDEQFFGPGTRLTVL.

The chain joins TRBV5-4 to TRBJ1-6; a weak D match, TRBD1 (6 bases). V was trimmed by 2 bases and J by 9 bases, leaving 12 bases between them. CDR3 length equals 14 residues. The germline gives CDR1 SGHNT, CDR2 YYREEE (reference sequence). CDR3 in DNA: TGTGCCAGCAGCTTTCGGGGGGGGCGTTCACCCCTCCACTTT. It translates to CASSFRGGRSPLHF.

The chain employs TRBV28 and TRBJ2-7; maybe TRBD2 (6 bases). CDR1 is MDHEN, CDR2 SYDVKM, per germline. The CDR3 consists of 12 residues. V was cut by 7 bases and J by 7 bases, with 14 bases left in between. This chain's CDR3 is CASTRTNREQYF. In nucleotides, the CDR3 is TGTGCCAGCACCAGGACTAATCGGGAGCAGTACTTC.

J is TRBJ1-2 and V is TRBV7-9; D uncertain. This CDR3 is built from 14 residues. CDR1 and CDR2 from the germline V gene are SEHNR and FQNEAQ (reference sequence). The V and J ends lost 5 bases and 4 bases respectively, with 14 bases between them. Here the CDR3 reads CASSSPGPIYGYTF. In DNA, the CDR3 is TGTGCCAGCAGCAGCCCCGGACCGATCTATGGCTACACCTTC.

The V call is TRBV18, the J call TRBJ1-2; 8 nucleotides agree with TRBD1. CDR1 KGHSH and CDR2 LQKENI come from the germline V gene. This CDR3 contains 17 residues. Losses at the gene ends were 3 bases for V and 4 bases for J; bases not matched to a gene: 13. CDR3 in DNA: TGTGCCAGCTCACCTAGCCACGGTCCAGGGGGCACCTATGGCTACACCTTC. Translation gives CASSPSHGPGGTYGYTF.

The chain employs TRBV19 and TRBJ1-2, with D perhaps TRBD1 (5 bases). V was clipped by 2 bases and J by 4 bases, with 23 bases between them. Germline-derived CDR1 and CDR2 are LNHDA and SQIVND (reference sequence). The length of the CDR3 is 18 residues. The CDR3 coding sequence is TGTGCCAGTAGTATATCCCCGGGGACGGAAACTTCGCCCTATGGCTACACCTTC. This sequence encodes CASSISPGTETSPYGYTF.

Written as DNA, the CDR3 is TGTGCCAGCAGCTTGGTTCAGGTCGATGGCTACACCTTC. It is translated as CASSLVQVDGYTF. The chain carries TRBV5-5 and TRBJ1-2; D unclear. Germline-derived CDR1 and CDR2 are SGHKS and YYEKEE (reference sequence). The CDR3 spans 13 residues. With 0 bases removed from V and 6 bases from J, the gap between germline ends came to 9 bases.

The chain has TRBV9 and TRBJ2-1; 8 bases are shared with TRBD2. The CDR3 totals 16 residues. The trim removed 5 bases at V and 9 bases at J, leaving 16 bases unmatched. Germline values: CDR1 SGDLS, CDR2 YYNGEE. The CDR3 DNA follows: TGTGCCAGCAGTGCCCCGGGACTAGAGGTCTTGGGTGAGCAGTTCTTC. Amino acid sequence: CASSAPGLEVLGEQFF. Using reference TRBV9 and TRBJ2-1 for the parts outside the CDR3, the full variable domain is DSGVTQTPKHLITATGQRVTLRCSPRSGDLSVYWYQQSLDQGLQFLIQYYNGEERAKGNILERFSAQQFPDLHSELNLSSLELGDSALYFCASSAPGLEVLGEQFFGPGTRLTVL.

This clone came up once. The chain joins TRBV5-6 to TRBJ2-1; D gene unclear. Between the trimmed V and J ends, which lost 0 bases and 7 bases, there was a span of 5 bases. Germline CDR1 is SGHDT and CDR2 is YYEEEE. This CDR3 contains 12 residues. The CDR3 loop is CASSLEWNEQFF. For the CDR3, the DNA is TGTGCCAGCAGCTTGGAGTGGAATGAGCAGTTCTTC.

This clone was detected a few times. The chain has TRBV30 and TRBJ1-3; TRBD1 matches at 8 bases. Germline CDR1 is GTSNPN and CDR2 is SVGIG (reference sequence). V gave up 3 bases and J gave up 0 bases; unmatched junction bases: 7. The CDR3 length is 16 residues. For the CDR3, the DNA is TGTGCCTGGAGGGGGATTGACAGGGGCTCTGGAAACACCATATATTTT. This translates into CAWRGIDRGSGNTIYF. The variable domain in full, completed from reference TRBV30 and TRBJ1-3, reads SQTIHQWPATLVQPVGSPLSLECTVEGTSNPNLYWYRQAAGRGLQLLFYSVGIGQISSEVPQNLSASRPQDRQFILSSKKLLLSDSGFYLCAWRGIDRGSGNTIYFGEGSWLTVV.

The J gene is TRBJ2-7, the V gene TRBV6-5; 7 nucleotides agree with TRBD1. Germline CDR1 reads MNHEY; CDR2 reads SVGAGI. The CDR3 totals 13 residues. The V segment lost 2 bases and the J segment 11 bases; nucleotides outside the gene matches: 9. CDR3 residues: CASSYPGTERKYF. The CDR3 bases are TGTGCCAGCAGTTACCCCGGGACAGAACGAAAGTACTTC.

This sequence joins TRBV4-3 and TRBJ2-1; TRBD2 aligns across 8 bases. Germline CDR1 reads LGHNA; CDR2 reads YSLEER. V gave up 0 bases and J gave up 8 bases; unmatched junction bases: 9. The CDR3 consists of 16 residues. The CDR3 coding sequence is TGCGCCAGCAGCCAAGATGGGACTAGTGGGGGGTATGAGCAGTTCTTC. Amino acid sequence: CASSQDGTSGGYEQFF.

This sequence joins TRBV5-1 and TRBJ1-6; 11 bases line up with TRBD1. Per germline, CDR1 SGHRS and CDR2 YFSETQ. The CDR3 length is 16 residues. Losses at the gene ends were 4 bases for V and 7 bases for J; bases not matched to a gene: 7. The CDR3 nucleotides read TGCGCCAGCAGCAGAAGGACAGGGGGCGAAAATTCACCCCTCCACTTT. This encodes CASSRRTGGENSPLHF. The variable domain in full, completed from reference TRBV5-1 and TRBJ1-6, reads KAGVTQTPRYLIKTRGQQVTLSCSPISGHRSVSWYQQTPGQGLQFLFEYFSETQRNKGNFPGRFSGRQFSNSRSEMNVSTLELGDSALYLCASSRRTGGENSPLHFGNGTRLTVT.

V and J are TRBV10-2 and TRBJ2-7; no clear D. V shed 6 bases and J shed 1 base, with 13 bases lying between them. Germline V CDR1 and CDR2: WSHSY, SAAADI. The CDR3 covers 14 residues. CDR3 sequence reads: CASSHGPASYEQYF. DNA for the CDR3: TGCGCCAGCAGCCACGGACCCGCGTCCTACGAGCAGTACTTC.

The chain couples TRBV28 to TRBJ1-2, with D perhaps matching TRBD1 (6 bases). V lost 8 bases and J lost 4, with 23 bases in between. CDR1 and CDR2 (germline): MDHEN, SYDVKM. The CDR3 has 16 residues. The CDR3 DNA reads TGTGCCAGCGCCCCCGCGACAGGAAGATTAGGCTATGGCTACACCTTC. This codes for CASAPATGRLGYGYTF.